A single sample is the source of the 15 T cell receptor beta chains below, sequenced in a study of OX40 agonist ivuxolimab in advanced cancers. Sequencing was performed with immunoSEQ multiplex PCR; in TCRdb, only in-frame clones are kept and a portion is missing. The sample holds over 50,000 clones, more than 65% seen once. This specimen was CD4+ or CD8+ T cells sorted from blood, taken in a trial of the OX40 agonist ivuxolimab. The receptors originated from an adult with an advanced solid tumor such as melanoma, head and neck, liver or kidney cancer.

This clone was observed a handful of times. The genes are TRBV27 and TRBJ1-2; D is perhaps TRBD1 (5 bases). The CDR3 sequence is 14 residues long. V shed 6 bases and J shed 4 bases, with 15 bases lying between them. The germline V gene encodes CDR1 MNHEY and CDR2 SMNVEV (reference sequence). CDR3 coding DNA: TGTGCCAGCAGCGACAGAGCTGAGACCTATGGCTACACCTTC. Encoded protein: CASSDRAETYGYTF.

This clone appeared once. The chain uses TRBV27 and TRBJ1-2; D is uncertain. Looked up from germline, CDR1 is MNHEY and CDR2 is SMNVEV (reference sequence). The germline V and J ends were trimmed by 2 bases and 2 bases, with 12 bases remaining between them. The CDR3 runs to 15 residues. CDR3 sequence (DNA): TGTGCCAGCAGTTTAAACCCTGGCCCGAACTATGGCTACACCTTC. Translating it yields CASSLNPGPNYGYTF.

This clone was recorded once. The chain carries TRBV10-1 and TRBJ1-4; perhaps TRBD1 as D (5 bases). Trimming removed 3 bases at V and 3 bases at J, with 11 bases between. Per germline, CDR1 WNHNN and CDR2 SYGVQD (reference sequence). The CDR3 totals 15 residues. CDR3 DNA: TGCGCCAGCAGTGAAACCGGGGGACCTAATGAAAAACTGTTTTTT. Translated, it gives CASSETGGPNEKLFF.

The V call is TRBV29-1, the J call TRBJ2-2, with D maybe TRBD2 (6 bases). CDR1 is SQVTM, CDR2 ANQGSEA, per germline. The CDR3 is made up of 21 amino acids. For the CDR3, the DNA is TGCAGTCGGGGAGGTTACCTACCCTCTATTAGGACTTCCGCGAACACCGGGGAGCTGTTTTTT. Protein product: CSRGGYLPSIRTSANTGELFF.

The chain is built from TRBV30 and TRBJ1-5, with 7 bases aligning to TRBD1. Germline CDR1 and CDR2: GTSNPN and SVGIG (reference sequence). V dropped 2 bases and J dropped 0; count of bases not matched to a gene: 4. This CDR3 has 15 amino acids. CDR3 amino acids: CAWSPGQVSNQPQHF. CDR3 in DNA: TGTGCCTGGAGTCCCGGACAGGTTAGCAATCAGCCCCAGCATTTT.

A few counts support this clone. The genes are TRBV11-3 and TRBJ1-1; TRBD1 might be the D (6 bases). V lost 2 bases, J lost 5 bases, and 9 bases lay in between. Germline assignment: CDR1 SGHNT and CDR2 YENEEA. The CDR3 covers 13 residues. CDR3 protein: CASSLSTGTEAFF. DNA of the CDR3: TGTGCCAGCAGCTTATCAACAGGGACTGAAGCTTTCTTT.

The rearrangement links TRBV7-9 to TRBJ2-2; D possibly corresponds to TRBD2 (6 bases). The V end was cut by 6 bases, the J end by 1 base, with 12 bases between. Germline assignment: CDR1 SEHNR and CDR2 FQNEAQ (reference sequence). The CDR3 consists of 15 residues. The CDR3 DNA reads TGTGCCAGCAGTTCCGGAGGGCGGAACACCGGGGAGCTGTTTTTT. Translated: CASSSGGRNTGELFF.

The rearrangement uses TRBV6-5 and TRBJ2-7, with D unresolved. The V gene lost 3 bases and the J gene lost 5 bases, with 14 bases spanning the gap. The CDR3 extends over 14 amino acids. Germline assignment: CDR1 MNHEY and CDR2 SVGAGI. CDR3 residues: CASSYRSSRDEQYF. Here the CDR3 DNA reads TGTGCCAGCAGTTATAGGTCTTCTCGGGACGAGCAGTACTTC.

The V and J genes are TRBV7-2 and TRBJ1-6; no clear D gene. Germline CDR1 and CDR2: SGHTA and FQGNSA. This CDR3 has 15 residues. V lost 1 base, J lost 9 bases, and 13 bases lay in between. The CDR3 DNA sequence: TGTGCCAGCAGCTTAGTGGCAGCCCATGGTTCACCCCTCCACTTT. It codes for CASSLVAAHGSPLHF.

J is TRBJ2-7 and V is TRBV7-6, with TRBD1 matching over 7 bases. This CDR3 is 13 amino acids long. J gave up 5 bases and V 6 bases, and 7 bases lay outside the gene matches. Germline CDR1 is SGHVS and CDR2 is FNYEAQ. The CDR3, as DNA: TGTGCCAGCAGTCCCGACAGGGTAGACGAGCAGTACTTC. The encoded protein is CASSPDRVDEQYF.

The chain is built from TRBV9 and TRBJ2-5; D is perhaps TRBD2 (5 bases). The germline V gene has CDR1 SGDLS and CDR2 YYNGEE. V lost 0 bases to trimming and J lost 5 bases, with 8 bases between them. The CDR3 is 13 amino acids. The CDR3 loop reads CASSVGLAETQYF. The CDR3 nucleotides are TGTGCCAGCAGCGTAGGGCTAGCTGAGACCCAGTACTTC.

V is TRBV7-3 and J is TRBJ2-2; 10 nucleotides align to TRBD2. V gave up 5 bases and J gave up 4 bases; unmatched junction bases: 10. The CDR3 covers 17 residues. Germline CDR1 SGHTA, CDR2 FQGTGA. In DNA, the CDR3 is TGTGCCAGCAGCGGAAGAGCGGGAGGGACGGGCACCGGGGAGCTGTTTTTT. Its translation is CASSGRAGGTGTGELFF.

For the CDR3, the DNA is TGTGCCAGCAGCTTCAACAGGGTCGATGGCTACACCTTC. Protein sequence: CASSFNRVDGYTF. The V gene is TRBV7-2, the J gene TRBJ1-2; weak D call: TRBD1 (6 bases). The CDR3 has 13 residues. In germline, CDR1 is SGHTA, CDR2 FQGNSA. Trimming pared 3 bases from V and 6 bases from J, leaving 11 bases between.

This clone was observed a single time. The chain combines TRBV19 with TRBJ2-3; D is ambiguous. The CDR3 is 14 residues long. Germline assignment: CDR1 LNHDA and CDR2 SQIVND (reference sequence). The V and J ends lost 1 base and 5 bases respectively, with 10 bases between them. Here the CDR3 reads CASSIGVPGDTQYF. CDR3 in DNA: TGTGCCAGTAGTATAGGTGTTCCCGGAGATACGCAGTATTTT.

The chain uses TRBV25-1 and TRBJ1-2; D may be TRBD1 (5 bases). CDR1 is MGHDK, CDR2 SYGVNS, per germline. The CDR3 totals 15 residues. V lost 0 bases to trimming and J lost 3 bases, with 11 bases between them. As DNA, the CDR3 is TGTGCCAGCAGTGAATATAGCCAGGGCGACTATGGCTACACCTTC. Amino acids: CASSEYSQGDYGYTF.